This TCR beta chain was sequenced during a study of Graves' ophthalmopathy and Graves' hyperthyroidism. Study-level results: Blood repertoires reportedly contained most expanded thyroid clonotypes above 0.001 frequency.

Patients were diagnosed from clinical symptoms, serum thyroxine, TRAb, thyroid ultrasound and orbital computed tomography. As the starting material, 8 to 10 ml of fresh peripheral blood yielded the PBMCs. This clonotype appeared many times. Antigen specificity is unknown. V lost 2 bases to trimming and J lost 2 bases; unmatched junction nucleotides: 14. The CDR3 loop spans 18 amino acids. Per the germline V gene, CDR1 is LGHNT and CDR2 is FRNRAP. TCR beta CDR3 amplification used RNA transcripts. A first-round RT-PCR used HTBI primers, followed by a second-round multiplex PCR. TCRdb ran MiXCR on the multiplex PCR reads and lists one entry per CDR3 protein. The table has around 470,000 distinct CDR3 sequences, around an eighth seen once; the top ten hold 8% to 10%.

Sequenced: blood. This sequence was found in a young woman with Graves' ophthalmopathy. The rearrangement links TRBV12-5 to TRBJ1-2; 7 nucleotides match TRBD1. The CDR3 DNA is TGTGCTAGTGGTTTGTATAGGATCGGACAGGTCGAAAACTATGGCTACACCTTC. The encoded protein is CASGLYRIGQVENYGYTF.